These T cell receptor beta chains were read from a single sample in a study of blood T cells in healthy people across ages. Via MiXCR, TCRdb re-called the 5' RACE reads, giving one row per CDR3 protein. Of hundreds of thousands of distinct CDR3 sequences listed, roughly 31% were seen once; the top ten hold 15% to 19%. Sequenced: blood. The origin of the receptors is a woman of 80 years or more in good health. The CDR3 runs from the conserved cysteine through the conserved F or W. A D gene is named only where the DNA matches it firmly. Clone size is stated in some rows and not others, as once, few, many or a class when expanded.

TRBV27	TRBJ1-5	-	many	TGTGCCAGCAGTTTATCCTCAGGGTTCGGACAGCCCCAGCATTTT	CASSLSSGFGQPQHF
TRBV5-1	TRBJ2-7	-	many	TGCGCCAGCAGCTTGGCAGTCAGGGCGTACGAGCAGTACTTC	CASSLAVRAYEQYF
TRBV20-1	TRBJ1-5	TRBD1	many	TGCAGTGCCACGGACAGGGGGCACGGTCAGCCCCAGCATTTT	CSATDRGHGQPQHF
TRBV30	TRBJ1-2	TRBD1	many	TGTGCCCGGTCGGACAGGTCTGTTCGCTACACCTTC	CARSDRSVRYTF
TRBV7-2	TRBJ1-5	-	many	TGTGCCAGCAGCCCCCTCGGGGGGCGCAGTCAGCCCCAGCATTTT	CASSPLGGRSQPQHF
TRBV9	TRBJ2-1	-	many	TGTGCCAGCAGCGTGGCGGGGAGCTATTTTGGCGATGAGCAGTTCTTC	CASSVAGSYFGDEQFF
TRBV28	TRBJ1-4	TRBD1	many	TGTGCCAGCGGCGGGACAGGGTTTGAAAAACTGTTTTTT	CASGGTGFEKLFF
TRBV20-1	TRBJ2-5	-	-	TGCAGTGCTAGAGTAAAGGGGCTCGCGGTCCAAGAGACCCAGTACTTC	CSARVKGLAVQETQYF
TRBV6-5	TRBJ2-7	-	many	TGTGCCAGCATTGGAACCTACGAGCAGTACTTC	CASIGTYEQYF
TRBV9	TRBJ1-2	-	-	TGTGCCAGCAGCGTAGCTCTCAATACGGATGGCTACACCTTC	CASSVALNTDGYTF
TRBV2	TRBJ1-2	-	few	TGTGCCACCCGAGAGGGGGGCTCGCGATATGGCTACACCTTC	CATREGGSRYGYTF
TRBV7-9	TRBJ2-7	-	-	TGTGCCAGCAGCTTAAGATGGGGAGACGAGCAGTACTTC	CASSLRWGDEQYF
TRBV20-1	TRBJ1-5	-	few	TGCAGTGCTAGAGATTCTGGTCGGACCCAGCATTTT	CSARDSGRTQHF
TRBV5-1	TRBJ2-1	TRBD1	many	TGCGCCAGCAGTCCCCACCGAGGACAGGGGGTCTACAATGAGCAGTTCTTC	CASSPHRGQGVYNEQFF
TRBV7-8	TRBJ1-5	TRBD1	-	TGTGCCAGCAGCCCACCTACAGGGGATTCAGATAGCAATCAGCCCCAGCATTTT	CASSPPTGDSDSNQPQHF
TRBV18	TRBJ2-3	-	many	TGTGCCAGCTCACCAAACCCCCAATTACGGGGTCGAGATACGCAGTATTTT	CASSPNPQLRGRDTQYF
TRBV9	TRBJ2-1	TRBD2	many	TGTGCCAGCAGCGTAGACCCACAGCGGGGGGACTACAATGAGCAGTTCTTC	CASSVDPQRGDYNEQFF
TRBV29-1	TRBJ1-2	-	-	TGCAGCGTCGCGGGGGTCCTGAACTATGGTTACATCTTC	CSVAGVLNYGYIF
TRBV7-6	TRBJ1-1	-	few	TGTGCCAGCAGCGCCACAGGGAGATCAAGCACTGAAGCTTTCTTT	CASSATGRSSTEAFF
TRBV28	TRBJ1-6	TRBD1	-	TGTGCCAGCAGTTTCGGCCCCCGGGACAGGAGTAATTCACCCCTCCACTTT	CASSFGPRDRSNSPLHF
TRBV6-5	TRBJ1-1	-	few	TGTGCCAGCAGTTACGGGACGGCCACTGAAGCTTTCTTT	CASSYGTATEAFF
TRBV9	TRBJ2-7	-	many	TGTGCCAGCAGCACGGCCTTGAGCTCCTACGAGCAGTACTTC	CASSTALSSYEQYF
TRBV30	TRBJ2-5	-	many	TGTGCCTGGACTTCAGGGCGGGAGACCCAGTACTTC	CAWTSGRETQYF
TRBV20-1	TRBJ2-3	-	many	TGCAGTGCTAGAGGCCTAGGCCCCCCAGATACGCAGTATTTT	CSARGLGPPDTQYF
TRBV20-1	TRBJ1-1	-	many	TGCAGTGCTAGGACAGTGAACACTGAAGCTTTCTTT	CSARTVNTEAFF
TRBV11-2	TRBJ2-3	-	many	TGTGCCAGCAGCTTACGGGACCAATTCACAGATACGCAGTATTTT	CASSLRDQFTDTQYF
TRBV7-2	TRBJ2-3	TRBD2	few	TGTGCCAGCAGCTTAGGATTAGCGGGGCGACACGCAGATACGCAGTATTTT	CASSLGLAGRHADTQYF
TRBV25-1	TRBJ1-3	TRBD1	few	TGTGCCAGCAGTGGGACCCGGGACAGGGCCGGAAACACCATATATTTT	CASSGTRDRAGNTIYF
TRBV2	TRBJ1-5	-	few	TGTGCCAGCAGTGAAATTTCGAGTTATAGCAATCAGCCCCAGCATTTT	CASSEISSYSNQPQHF
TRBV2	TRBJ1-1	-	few	TGTGCCACTCAAGGGGGGGGGAACACTGAAGCTTTCTTT	CATQGGGNTEAFF
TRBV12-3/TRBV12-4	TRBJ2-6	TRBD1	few	TGTGCCAGCAGTCAGGGACAGGGGTACTCTGGGGCCAACGTCCTGACTTTC	CASSQGQGYSGANVLTF
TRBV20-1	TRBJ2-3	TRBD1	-	TGCAGTGCTGCGGACAGGGCTAGCACAGATACGCAGTATTTT	CSAADRASTDTQYF
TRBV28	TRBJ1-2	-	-	TGTGCCAGCAGCCCCCGACGGGGGCATGGCTACACCTTC	CASSPRRGHGYTF
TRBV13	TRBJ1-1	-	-	TGTGCCAGCAGTTCAAATAATGGGGCACCGAACACTGAAGCTTTCTTT	CASSSNNGAPNTEAFF
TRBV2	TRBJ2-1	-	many	TGTGCCAGCAGTGAACCGGGGTCCTTTTTCAATGAGCAGTTCTTC	CASSEPGSFFNEQFF
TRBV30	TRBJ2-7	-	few	TGTGCCTGGAGTTCGGTCTACGAGCAGTACTTC	CAWSSVYEQYF
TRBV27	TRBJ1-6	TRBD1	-	TGTGCCAGCAGTTTGGACAGGGTGAATTCACCCCCCCACTTT	CASSLDRVNSPPHF
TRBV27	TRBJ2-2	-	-	TGTGCCAGCAGTTTATCCAGGGTAAACACCGGGGAGCTGTTTTTT	CASSLSRVNTGELFF
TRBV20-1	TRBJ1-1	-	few	TGCAGTGCTGAGGAGCCGACACGAACCTCTGAAGCTTTCTTT	CSAEEPTRTSEAFF
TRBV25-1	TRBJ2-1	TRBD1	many	TGTGCCAGCAGTGATTTCGACAGGGACAATGAGCAGTTCTTC	CASSDFDRDNEQFF
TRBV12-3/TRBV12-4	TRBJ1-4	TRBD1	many	TGTGCCAGCAGACTAGGACAGGGAAATGAAAAACTGTTTTTT	CASRLGQGNEKLFF
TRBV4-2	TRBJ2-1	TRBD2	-	TGTGCCAGCAGCCAATTACTAGCGGGGAACTACAATGAGCAGTTCTTC	CASSQLLAGNYNEQFF
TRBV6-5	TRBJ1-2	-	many	TGTGCCAGCAGCCGGGGGAGGGCTGATGGCTACACCTTC	CASSRGRADGYTF
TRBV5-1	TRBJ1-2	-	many	TGCGCCAGCAGCTCAGGGATAGTTAACTATGGCTACACCTTC	CASSSGIVNYGYTF
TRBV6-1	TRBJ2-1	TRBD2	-	TGTGCCAGCAGCCGCGGGACTAGCGGGAGGTCCTACAATGAGCAGTTCTTC	CASSRGTSGRSYNEQFF
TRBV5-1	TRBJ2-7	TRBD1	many	TGCGCCAGCAGCTTGGCCGGAACAGGGGCCATCGAGCAGTACTTC	CASSLAGTGAIEQYF
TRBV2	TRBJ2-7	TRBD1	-	TGTGCCAGCAGTGTATTAGGGACAGGGGCCTACGAGCAGTACTTC	CASSVLGTGAYEQYF
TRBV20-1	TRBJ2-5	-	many	TGCAGTGCTGCCCGAGTCCCTAGGGAGACCCAGTACTTC	CSAARVPRETQYF
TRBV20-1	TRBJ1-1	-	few	TGCAGTGCGGAAGCCGACGGCACTGAAGCTTTCTTT	CSAEADGTEAFF
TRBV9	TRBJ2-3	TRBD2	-	TGTGCCAGCAGCGCCCTAGCGGGAGCCACAGATACGCAGTATTTT	CASSALAGATDTQYF
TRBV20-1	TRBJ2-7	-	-	TGCAGTGCCATGGTGGATCCAGCGATAGGAAGGCCCTATCCCAGCTCCTACGAGCAGTACTTC	CSAMVDPAIGRPYPSSYEQYF
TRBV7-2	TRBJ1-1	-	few	TGTGCCAGCAGCTTTTCCGGGGGCGGGAACACTGAAGCTTTCTTT	CASSFSGGGNTEAFF
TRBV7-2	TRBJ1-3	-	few	TGTGCCAGCAGCTTTAGAGGGGATGGTGGAAACACCATATATTTT	CASSFRGDGGNTIYF